This entry describes one T cell receptor (beta chain). The CDR3 has 11 residues. Germline loops: CDR1 MDHEN, CDR2 SYDVKM. V lost 7 bases and J 3 bases, leaving 4 bases between the germline ends. The data derive from a study of T-cell memory formation after mild COVID-19. TCR alpha and TCR beta cDNA libraries carrying sample barcodes and UMIs came from 5'RACE with constant-segment primers. TCRdb passed the 5' RACE reads through MiXCR, listing each CDR3 protein once. Here the sample spans approximately 230,000 distinct CDR3 sequences, over 15% being singletons. The chain combines TRBV28 with TRBJ2-1; D is unclear. The source material was PBMCs or a T cell subset sorted from them (not recorded which). The TCR comes from a man aged 18 to 29 who had mild COVID-19 (a few samples of this study predate the infection). Cell type and time point are not known. The CDR3 loop is CASTLYNEQFF. The CDR3, as DNA: TGTGCCAGCACCCTCTACAATGAGCAGTTCTTC.